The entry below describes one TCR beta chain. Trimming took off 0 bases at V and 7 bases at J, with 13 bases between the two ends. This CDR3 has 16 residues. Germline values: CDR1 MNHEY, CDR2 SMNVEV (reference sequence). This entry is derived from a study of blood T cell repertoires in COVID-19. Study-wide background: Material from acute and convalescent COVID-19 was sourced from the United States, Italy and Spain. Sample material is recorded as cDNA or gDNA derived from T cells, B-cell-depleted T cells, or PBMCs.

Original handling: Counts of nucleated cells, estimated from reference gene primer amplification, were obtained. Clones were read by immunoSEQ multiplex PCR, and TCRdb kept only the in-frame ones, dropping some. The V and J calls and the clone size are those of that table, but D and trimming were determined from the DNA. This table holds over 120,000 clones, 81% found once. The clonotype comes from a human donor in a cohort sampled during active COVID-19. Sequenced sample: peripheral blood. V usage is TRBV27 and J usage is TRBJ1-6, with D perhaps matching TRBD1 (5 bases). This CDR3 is CASSLSTVSGNSPLHF. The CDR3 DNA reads TGTGCCAGCAGTTTATCGACAGTTAGTGGCAATTCACCCCTCCACTTT.